The 19 T cell receptor beta chains listed next were all sequenced from one sample in a study of blood T cell repertoires in COVID-19. Profiled with immunoSEQ multiplex PCR; TCRdb holds only in-frame clones, not every one. The sample gives 150,000 to 190,000 clones, more than 65% of which show up once; 9.8% is in the top ten. Sequenced: peripheral blood. These receptors originate from a woman aged 45-65 years with acute or convalescent COVID-19.

The V and J genes are TRBV7-2 and TRBJ1-4; TRBD1 matches at 8 bases. CDR3 size: 13 residues. Trimming cost V 5 bases and J 10 bases; bases outside gene matches: 6. Germline V gives CDR1 SGHTA, CDR2 FQGNSA. The CDR3 nucleotides read TGTGCCAGCAGCCCCGGACAGGGAGGAAAACTGTTTTTT. This encodes CASSPGQGGKLFF.

This clone was picked up a small number of times. The gene calls are TRBV18 and TRBJ1-1; unclear D gene. V lost 3 bases and J lost 4, with 9 bases in between. The CDR3 spans 13 residues. Germline CDR1 KGHSH, CDR2 LQKENI. This CDR3 is CASSPNSFTEAFF. The CDR3 DNA follows: TGTGCCAGCTCACCCAACTCTTTCACTGAAGCTTTCTTT.

The V and J genes are TRBV5-5 and TRBJ1-2; possible D gene TRBD1, 6 bases. Between the trimmed V and J ends, which lost 2 bases and 8 bases, there was a span of 13 bases. Germline-derived CDR1 and CDR2 are SGHKS and YYEKEE (reference sequence). CDR3 length: 13 amino acids. CDR3 sequence: CASSLTGTNGYTF. The CDR3 DNA follows: TGTGCCAGCAGCTTAACAGGGACAAACGGCTACACCTTC.

The chain combines TRBV6-5 with TRBJ1-2; 7 bases agree with TRBD1. Germline CDR1 reads MNHEY; CDR2 reads SVGAGI. Germline trimming cut 9 bases from V and 4 bases from J; bases unmatched to any gene: 5. CDR3 length: 12 residues. CDR3: CARGDSSYGYTF. The CDR3 DNA follows: TGTGCCAGAGGGGACAGCTCCTATGGCTACACCTTC.

The chain links TRBV2 to TRBJ1-4; D is unclear. In germline, CDR1 is SNHLY, CDR2 FYNNEI. V lost 8 bases and J lost 8, with 12 bases in between. The CDR3 loop spans 12 amino acids. The CDR3 DNA reads TGTGCCAGCTCGAGGGTCAGGGAAAAACTGTTTTTT. Amino acid sequence: CASSRVREKLFF.

This clone was counted only a few times. The rearrangement uses TRBV5-6 and TRBJ1-2; D is possibly TRBD1 (6 bases). Per the germline V gene, CDR1 is SGHDT and CDR2 is YYEEEE. This CDR3 has 15 amino acids. Trimming shortened V by 0 bases and J by 8 bases, and 17 bases separated the two germline ends. The CDR3 sequence is CASSLGWQGLEGYTF. CDR3 DNA sequence: TGTGCCAGCAGCTTGGGTTGGCAGGGGCTAGAAGGCTACACCTTC.

The chain links TRBV2 to TRBJ1-2; D call uncertain. The CDR3 runs to 15 residues. The V gene lost 6 bases and the J gene lost 0 bases, with 14 bases spanning the gap. Per germline, CDR1 SNHLY and CDR2 FYNNEI. The CDR3 sequence is CASRGVEAPNYGYTF. As DNA, the CDR3 is TGTGCCAGCAGGGGTGTGGAGGCCCCTAACTATGGCTACACCTTC. The full variable domain, its missing parts supplied by reference TRBV2 and TRBJ1-2, is EPEVTQTPSHQVTQMGQEVILRCVPISNHLYFYWYRQILGQKVEFLVSFYNNEISEKSEIFDDQFSVERPDGSNFTLKIRSTKLEDSAMYFCASRGVEAPNYGYTFGSGTRLTVV.

This clone has a handful of counts. The chain recombines TRBV9 with TRBJ1-2; 8 bases map to TRBD1. Germline loops: CDR1 SGDLS, CDR2 YYNGEE. The CDR3 contains 15 residues. V was clipped by 1 base and J by 4 bases; unmatched bases: 6. CDR3 DNA: TGTGCCAGCAGCGTATTAGACAGGGGCGGCTATGGCTACACCTTC. Encoded protein: CASSVLDRGGYGYTF.

This chain uses TRBV7-9 with TRBJ1-2, with 9 nucleotides matching TRBD1. V lost 4 bases, J lost 1 base, and 10 bases stayed unmatched. Germline-derived CDR1 and CDR2 are SEHNR and FQNEAQ (reference sequence). The CDR3 extends over 17 amino acids. The CDR3 coding sequence is TGTGCCAGCAGCTCATTGGGACAGGGAAGTCTTAACTATGGCTACACCTTC. This codes for CASSSLGQGSLNYGYTF. Combining the CDR3 with reference TRBV7-9 and TRBJ1-2 gives the whole variable domain DTGVSQNPRHKITKRGQNVTFRCDPISEHNRLYWYRQTLGQGPEFLTYFQNEAQLEKSRLLSDRFSAERPKGSFSTLEIQRTEQGDSAMYLCASSSLGQGSLNYGYTFGSGTRLTVV.

The chain uses TRBV6-5 and TRBJ1-1, with TRBD1 identical over 8 bases. Per the germline V gene, CDR1 is MNHEY and CDR2 is SVGAGI. The CDR3 runs 15 residues. J was trimmed by 4 bases and V by 5 bases; bases with no gene match: 9. This CDR3 reads CASSPWTGIGTEAFF. Written as DNA, the CDR3 is TGTGCCAGCAGTCCATGGACAGGGATAGGCACTGAAGCTTTCTTT.

This chain joins TRBV21-1 and TRBJ2-1; the table gives TRBD2 as D, unverified against the DNA. TRBV21-1 is reported as a pseudogene. This CDR3 spans 17 amino acids. The CDR3 sequence: CASSKGLAGGTYNEQFF. CDR3 nucleotide sequence: TGTGCCAGCAGCAAAGGGTTAGCGGGGGGCACCTACAATGAGCAGTTCTTC.

This clone has just a few counts. The rearrangement joins TRBV28 to TRBJ1-1, with TRBD1 matching over 8 bases. In germline, CDR1 is MDHEN, CDR2 SYDVKM. The CDR3 consists of 14 residues. V lost 1 base and J lost 9; bases outside the gene matches: 7. The CDR3 reads CASSLSETGVKAFF. In nucleotides, the CDR3 is TGTGCCAGCAGTTTATCCGAGACAGGGGTAAAAGCTTTCTTT.

The rearrangement uses TRBV7-2 and TRBJ1-2, with TRBD1 identical over 7 bases. The trim removed 1 base at V and 2 bases at J, leaving 10 bases unmatched. This CDR3 comprises 17 residues. Germline V gene lookup returns CDR1 SGHTA and CDR2 FQGNSA. CDR3 coding DNA: TGTGCCAGCAGCTTAGACAGTCGGACAGGCCTAAACTATGGCTACACCTTC. Its translation is CASSLDSRTGLNYGYTF.

V usage is TRBV28 and J usage is TRBJ2-7; perhaps TRBD2 as D (6 bases). Germline values: CDR1 MDHEN, CDR2 SYDVKM. This CDR3 spans 12 amino acids. Trimming stripped 4 bases from V and 2 bases from J, with 6 bases between. The CDR3 DNA is TGTGCCAGCAGTTGGGGGGCCTACGAGCAGTACTTC. It encodes CASSWGAYEQYF. Full variable domain (rest looked up from reference TRBV28 and TRBJ2-7): DVKVTQSSRYLVKRTGEKVFLECVQDMDHENMFWYRQDPGLGLRLIYFSYDVKMKEKGDIPEGYSVSREKKERFSLILESASTNQTSMYLCASSWGAYEQYFGPGTRLTVT.

This chain joins TRBV27 and TRBJ2-6; 9 positions match TRBD1. After removal of 7 bases from V and 4 bases from J, the junction contained 8 bases not matched to a gene. CDR1 is MNHEY, CDR2 SMNVEV, per germline (reference sequence). This CDR3 contains 16 residues. CDR3 in DNA: TGTGCCAGCAACCCGGGACAGGGCGTGGGGGCCAACGTCCTGACTTTC. Residues: CASNPGQGVGANVLTF.

The rearrangement uses TRBV12-3 or TRBV12-4 and TRBJ2-2; no clear D gene. The CDR3 contains 12 residues. V lost 6 bases, J lost 7 bases, and 9 bases lay in between. The CDR3 nucleotides are TGTGCCAGCAGCTCTCCCCTCGGGGAGCTGTTTTTT. This codes for CASSSPLGELFF.

V gene TRBV5-1 combines with J gene TRBJ2-7; tentatively, D is TRBD2 (6 bases). The CDR3 is 14 residues long. Trimming stripped 0 bases from V and 6 bases from J, with 13 bases between. Germline CDR1 SGHRS, CDR2 YFSETQ. DNA of the CDR3: TGCGCCAGCAGCTTGGGGGGAGTAGCGGTCGAGCAGTACTTC. As protein: CASSLGGVAVEQYF.

CDR3 DNA sequence: TGTGCCAGCAGCCAGAGCCCGGGTTCAAGGGGCGGCTACACCTTC. As protein: CASSQSPGSRGGYTF. V usage is TRBV11-2 and J usage is TRBJ1-2, with D perhaps TRBD1 (5 bases). This CDR3 region has 15 residues. V lost 5 bases, J lost 8 bases, and 21 bases lay in between. The germline V gene encodes CDR1 SGHAT and CDR2 FQNNGV.

CDR3 nucleotides: TGTGCCAGCAGCTTGTCGGTACGAACCGGAGATACGCAGTATTTT. It translates to CASSLSVRTGDTQYF. The V gene is TRBV5-4, the J gene TRBJ2-3; no definite D call. Germline V lookup: CDR1 SGHNT, CDR2 YYREEE (reference sequence). The V and J ends lost 1 base and 5 bases respectively, with 14 bases between them. CDR3 length: 15 amino acids.